This T cell receptor (beta chain) was profiled in a study of blood T cell repertoires in COVID-19. Turning to the study itself: Italy, Spain and the United States were the sources of the convalescent and acute COVID-19 samples. T cells, B-cell-depleted T cells, or PBMCs supplied cDNA or gDNA.

The V gene lost 1 base and the J gene lost 0 bases, with 7 bases spanning the gap. Germline lookup yields CDR1 SGHDT and CDR2 YYEEEE. CDR3 length: 14 residues. Per the authors' pipeline: Amplification from reference gene primers served as the basis for estimated nucleated cell counts. Clones were read by immunoSEQ multiplex PCR, and TCRdb kept only the in-frame ones, dropping some. From that table come the V and J calls and clone size; the DNA was used to work out D and trimming. The data show about 20,000 clones, with 80% to 95% seen just once and roughly 4% held by the top ten. Specimen: peripheral blood. The clonotype comes from a woman in her fifties or sixties with active COVID-19. The rearrangement uses TRBV5-6 and TRBJ1-2; D uncertain. The CDR3: CASSLSAANYGYTF. The CDR3 DNA follows: TGTGCCAGCAGCTTGTCGGCGGCTAACTATGGCTACACCTTC. Drawing the rest from reference TRBV5-6 and TRBJ1-2, the complete variable domain is DAGVTQSPTHLIKTRGQQVTLRCSPKSGHDTVSWYQQALGQGPQFIFQYYEEEERQRGNFPDRFSGHQFPNYSSELNVNALLLGDSALYLCASSLSAANYGYTFGSGTRLTVV.